This TCR beta chain was recorded in a study of OX40 agonist ivuxolimab in advanced cancers. Looking at the study overall: Ivuxolimab is an agonistic anti-OX40 (CD134) antibody, and patients were treated with it.

This clone was seen a handful of times. Its antigen is not identified. Study-level findings and limits: The study did not work out the antigen specificity of the expanded peripheral T cells. At 0.1 to 3.0 mg/kg and by week 6, clonal expansion occurred in CD4+ and CD8+ blood T cells.

The data were produced by immunoSEQ multiplex PCR, yet TCRdb's version contains in-frame clones alone and is incomplete. The sample shows over 45,000 clones, over 65% of them seen only once. The CDR3 extends over 14 amino acids. The V end was cut by 3 bases, the J end by 8 bases, with 17 bases between. Germline CDR1 is SGHDT and CDR2 is YYEEEE. Material: CD4+ or CD8+ T cells sorted from blood, obtained in a trial of the OX40 agonist ivuxolimab. The genes are TRBV5-6 and TRBJ1-2; D is ambiguous. The clonotype comes from an adult with an advanced solid tumor such as melanoma, head and neck, liver or kidney cancer. The CDR3 protein is CASSSLAVWWGYTF. Here the CDR3 DNA reads TGTGCCAGCAGCTCGCTAGCGGTTTGGTGGGGCTACACCTTC.